This T cell receptor (beta chain) came from a study of blood T cell repertoires in COVID-19. At the level of the study: COVID-19 samples collected from the United States, Italy and Spain covered acute and convalescent phases.

Germline V gene lookup returns CDR1 KGHSH and CDR2 LQKENI. V dropped 2 bases and J dropped 5; count of bases not matched to a gene: 4. The CDR3 spans 15 residues. The data were produced by immunoSEQ multiplex PCR, yet TCRdb's version contains in-frame clones alone and is incomplete. The data contain about 53,000 clones, just under 80% of them singletons. The rearrangement links TRBV18 to TRBJ2-1; TRBD1 agrees at 9 bases. The TCR originated in a human donor with active or convalescent COVID-19. The donor label of this sample is uncertain. The specimen sequenced was peripheral blood. The CDR3 bases are TGTGCCAGCTCACCAGCGGGACAGGGAGACAATGAGCAGTTCTTC. This sequence encodes CASSPAGQGDNEQFF.